The next 8 T cell receptor beta chains were all read from a single sample in a study of blood T cells in healthy people across ages. The use of a sample-barcoded 5' primer and a J-beta primer mix characterized a second PCR of roughly 7 to 11 cycles. From the 5' RACE reads, TCRdb called clonotypes with MiXCR, one entry per CDR3 protein. The sample includes hundreds of thousands of distinct CDR3 sequences, roughly 50% of them seen just once. The specimen sequenced was blood. Every receptor here comes from an elderly man in good health.

CDR3 nucleotide sequence: TGTGCCAGCAGGGCCCAGAACAATGAGCAGTTCTTC. Protein sequence: CASRAQNNEQFF. The V call is TRBV6-1, the J call TRBJ2-1; no firm D call. Germline CDR1 reads MNHNS; CDR2 reads SASEGT. The CDR3 contains 12 residues. V lost 6 bases and J lost 5, with 8 bases in between.

The chain employs TRBV28 and TRBJ2-3; 7 bases match TRBD1. The germline CDR1 and CDR2 sequences are MDHEN and SYDVKM. Trimming cost V 8 bases and J 1 base; bases outside gene matches: 6. The CDR3 is 14 residues long. The CDR3 loop reads CASFRQGGTDTQYF. The CDR3 DNA is TGTGCCAGCTTTCGACAGGGCGGCACAGATACGCAGTATTTT.

The chain combines TRBV7-9 with TRBJ1-6; weak D call: TRBD1 (6 bases). CDR3 length: 13 residues. V lost 5 bases to trimming and J lost 9 bases, with 11 bases between them. Germline loops: CDR1 SEHNR, CDR2 FQNEAQ (reference sequence). The CDR3 reads CASSPDSSSPLHF. DNA of the CDR3: TGTGCCAGCAGCCCGGACAGTTCTTCACCCCTCCACTTT. Full variable domain (remainder filled in from reference TRBV7-9 and TRBJ1-6): DTGVSQNPRHKITKRGQNVTFRCDPISEHNRLYWYRQTLGQGPEFLTYFQNEAQLEKSRLLSDRFSAERPKGSFSTLEIQRTEQGDSAMYLCASSPDSSSPLHFGNGTRLTVT.

CDR3 coding DNA: TGTGCCATCAGTGAACCCCCTAGCAATGAGCAGTTCTTC. It yields the protein CAISEPPSNEQFF. V and J are TRBV10-3 and TRBJ2-1, with unresolved D. CDR3 size: 13 residues. In germline, CDR1 is ENHRY, CDR2 SYGVKD. V was clipped by 3 bases and J by 6 bases, with 9 bases between them.

The J gene is TRBJ2-1, the V gene TRBV29-1; 8 bases fit TRBD2. CDR3 size: 17 residues. J gave up 4 bases and V 7 bases, and 18 bases lay outside the gene matches. The germline CDR1 and CDR2 sequences are SQVTM and ANQGSEA. CDR3 DNA: TGCAGCGACTACTCCAGCCGGGGGACTAGACTTTACAATGAGCAGTTCTTC. This translates into CSDYSSRGTRLYNEQFF.

The CDR3 is CASILQGVVPYEQYF. CDR3 nucleotides: TGTGCCAGCATCCTGCAAGGGGTGGTCCCCTACGAGCAGTACTTC. The V call is TRBV2, the J call TRBJ2-7; D perhaps matches TRBD1 (5 bases). The CDR3 runs to 15 residues. V lost 7 bases, J lost 2 bases, and 18 bases lay in between. In germline, CDR1 is SNHLY, CDR2 FYNNEI.

This clonotype was counted a few times. The V and J genes are TRBV12-3 or TRBV12-4 and TRBJ2-6; TRBD1 aligns across 12 bases. The trim removed 5 bases at V and 1 base at J, leaving 6 bases unmatched. The CDR3 is 18 residues long. The CDR3 coding sequence is TGTGCCAGCAGTAGAGGGACAGGGGGCAGGTCTGGGGCCAACGTCCTGACTTTC. Translating it yields CASSRGTGGRSGANVLTF.

The rearrangement links TRBV7-2 to TRBJ1-1; 7 positions agree with TRBD1. Per the germline V gene, CDR1 is SGHTA and CDR2 is FQGNSA. The CDR3 has 13 residues. With 3 bases clipped from V and 5 bases from J, the junction kept 3 bases outside the gene matches. For the CDR3, the DNA is TGTGCCAGCAGCTTCAGGGGGAATACTGAAGCTTTCTTT. Encoded protein: CASSFRGNTEAFF.